This T cell receptor beta chain was profiled in a study of glioma-infiltrating T cells after dendritic cell vaccination. The CDR3 extends over 15 amino acids. Between the trimmed V and J ends, which lost 6 bases and 4 bases, there was a span of 16 bases. Looked up from germline, CDR1 is SGHTS and CDR2 is YDEGEE. Only patients with spare fresh-frozen tumor and over two years of follow-up were included. Data came from immunoSEQ multiplex PCR; TCRdb stores just in-frame clones and leaves some out. The sample lists 40,000 to 60,000 clones; over 75% were seen once. This TCR was sampled from a human donor with glioblastoma. Here the sequenced sample was blood, taken before dendritic cell vaccination. V is TRBV5-8 and J is TRBJ1-4; tentatively, D is TRBD1 (5 bases). CDR3 protein: CASIRLTASNEKLFF. In nucleotides, the CDR3 is TGTGCCAGCATCCGACTGACAGCAAGTAATGAAAAACTGTTTTTT.